Sequencing of this TCR beta chain was carried out in a study of CD8+CD57+ T cells in acquired aplastic anemia. Overall study: The average for DNA from sorted CD4+ and CD8+ cells was 3 to 3.5 ug.

Trimming shortened V by 4 bases and J by 9 bases, and 10 bases separated the two germline ends. Germline CDR1 is SNHLY and CDR2 is FYNNEI. CDR3 length: 12 amino acids. Using genomic DNA as the template, TCR beta VDJ and CDR3 profiling was carried out. TCRdb re-called the reads through MiXCR, storing one row per CDR3 protein. The sample records 400,000 to 450,000 distinct CDR3 sequences, 65% to 80% being singletons. The chain joins TRBV2 to TRBJ2-1; D is perhaps TRBD2 (6 bases). What was sequenced was sorted CD4+, CD8+, or CD8+CD57+ T cells (not recorded which) from PBMCs. This clonotype was obtained from a human donor in good health, serving as a control. The CDR3 loop is CASSAFGGEQFF. The DNA for the CDR3 is TGTGCCAGCAGTGCCTTCGGGGGTGAGCAGTTCTTC.